Below, one T cell receptor (beta chain) is given with its context. Per germline, CDR1 SGHNT and CDR2 YYREEE (reference sequence). V shed 3 bases and J 0 bases; nucleotides not matched to a gene: 2. This CDR3 has 15 amino acids. Sample time point: baseline pretreatment blood. Described treatment: 15 Gy SBRT to primary tumor, nephrectomy 4 weeks later. The data originate from a study of radiation and T cells in renal cell carcinoma. The assay was immunoSEQ multiplex PCR, and TCRdb's table has in-frame clones only and misses some. The table includes approximately 150,000 clones, less than 90% detected once.

The source is a woman in her 50s with renal cell carcinoma. This chain joins TRBV5-4 and TRBJ2-3, with 9 bases identical to TRBD2. The specimen was blood, collected from a patient whose treatment included radiotherapy and nephrectomy. CDR3 amino acids: CASSSLAGSTDTQYF. DNA of the CDR3: TGTGCCAGCAGCTCGCTAGCGGGGAGCACAGATACGCAGTATTTT.